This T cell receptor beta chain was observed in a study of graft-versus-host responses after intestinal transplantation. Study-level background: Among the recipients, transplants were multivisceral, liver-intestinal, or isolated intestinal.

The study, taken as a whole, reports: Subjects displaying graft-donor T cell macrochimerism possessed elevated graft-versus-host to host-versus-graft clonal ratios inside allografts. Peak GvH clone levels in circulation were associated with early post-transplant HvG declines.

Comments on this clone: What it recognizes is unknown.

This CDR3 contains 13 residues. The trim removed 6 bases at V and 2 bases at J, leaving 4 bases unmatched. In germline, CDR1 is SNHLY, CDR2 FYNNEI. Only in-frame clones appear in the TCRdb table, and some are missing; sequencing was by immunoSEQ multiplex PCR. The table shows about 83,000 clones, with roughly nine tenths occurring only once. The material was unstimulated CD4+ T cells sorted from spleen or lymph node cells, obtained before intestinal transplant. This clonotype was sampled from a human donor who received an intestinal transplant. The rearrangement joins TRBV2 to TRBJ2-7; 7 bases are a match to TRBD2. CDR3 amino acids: CASRAGTTYEQYF. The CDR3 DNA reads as TGTGCCAGCAGAGCCGGGACTACCTACGAGCAGTACTTC.